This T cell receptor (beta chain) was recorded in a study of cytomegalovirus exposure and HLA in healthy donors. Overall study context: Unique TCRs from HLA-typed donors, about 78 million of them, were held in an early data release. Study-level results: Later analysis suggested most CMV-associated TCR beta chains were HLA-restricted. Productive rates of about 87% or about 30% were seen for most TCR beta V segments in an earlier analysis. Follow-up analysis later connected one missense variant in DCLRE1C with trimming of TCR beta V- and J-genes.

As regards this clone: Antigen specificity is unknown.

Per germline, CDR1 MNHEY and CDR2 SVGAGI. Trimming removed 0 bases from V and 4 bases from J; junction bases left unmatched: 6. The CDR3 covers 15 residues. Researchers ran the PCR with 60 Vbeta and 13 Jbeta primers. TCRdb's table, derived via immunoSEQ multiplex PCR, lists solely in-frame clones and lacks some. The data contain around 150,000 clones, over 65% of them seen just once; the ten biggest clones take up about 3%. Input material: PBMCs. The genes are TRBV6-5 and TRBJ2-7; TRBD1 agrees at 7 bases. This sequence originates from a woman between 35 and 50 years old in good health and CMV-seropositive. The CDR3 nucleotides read TGTGCCAGCAGTTACTCCAGGGGGAGAACTTACGAGCAGTACTTC. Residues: CASSYSRGRTYEQYF.